This T cell receptor beta chain was captured by sequencing in a study of radiotherapy plus CTLA-4 blockade in lung cancer. A note on this clone: Its antigen is not known.

Study-wide points: Once radiotherapy plus ipilimumab had been given, TCR clones derived from tumor expanded in blood.

The CDR3 consists of 12 residues. Germline V gene data show CDR1 as SGHTA and CDR2 as FQGTGA. Trimming shortened V by 6 bases and J by 7 bases, and 10 bases separated the two germline ends. TCRdb keeps only in-frame clones here, not all; method: immunoSEQ multiplex PCR. The profile covers about 87,000 clones, with around 87% appearing a single time and approximately 15% taken by the ten largest. The source of this sequence is a human donor with non-small cell lung cancer that progressed on radiotherapy plus ipilimumab. The sample was peripheral blood, taken from a patient treated with radiotherapy plus ipilimumab. V gene TRBV7-3 combines with J gene TRBJ1-5, with D unclear. The CDR3 is CASSQYLQPQHF. CDR3 DNA sequence: TGTGCCAGCAGTCAATACCTCCAGCCCCAGCATTTT.